This is a list of T cell receptor beta chains from one sample in a study of control samples from healthy donors and cancer patients. The repertoire was sequenced with immunoSEQ multiplex PCR; TCRdb's copy has only in-frame clones and lacks some. Of about 120,000 clones listed, over 85% are singletons. Sequencing was carried out using blood. These TCRs come from a man aged 30 to 45 in good health. Both conserved end residues are part of each CDR3. The order of the fields is clone size, J gene, V gene, D gene, CDR3 protein, CDR3 DNA. D genes are given only for firm matches. Not every row has a clone size; where given, it reads once, few, many or a size class.

>NA|TRBJ1-1|TRBV9|NA
CASSALGRNTEAFF
TGTGCCAGCAGCGCCCTGGGACGGAACACTGAAGCTTTCTTT
>NA|TRBJ2-1|TRBV5-1|TRBD2
CASSLRGGSYNEQFF
TGCGCCAGCAGCTTACGGGGGGGCTCCTACAATGAGCAGTTCTTC
>NA|TRBJ1-5|TRBV19|NA
CASSMAGLRAGNQPQHF
TGTGCCAGTAGTATGGCCGGACTCCGGGCGGGCAATCAGCCCCAGCATTTT
>NA|TRBJ2-1|TRBV7-2|TRBD2
CASSKPAGGRNEQFF
TGTGCCAGCAGCAAACCAGCGGGGGGCCGTAATGAGCAGTTCTTC
>once|TRBJ2-7|TRBV6-1|NA
CASSEATVVYEQYF
TGTGCCAGCAGTGAAGCGACAGTAGTCTACGAGCAGTACTTC
>NA|TRBJ2-5|TRBV19|NA
CASSNQETQYF
TGTGCCAGTAGTAACCAAGAGACCCAGTACTTC
>once|TRBJ1-2|TRBV2|NA
CASSKESGETYGYTF
TGTGCCAGCAGTAAAGAGTCAGGCGAAACCTATGGCTACACCTTC
>NA|TRBJ1-5|TRBV19|NA
CASSTIHSNQPQHF
TGTGCCAGTAGCACAATCCATAGCAATCAGCCCCAGCATTTT
>NA|TRBJ1-2|TRBV27|TRBD1
CASSTAGTGGMYGYTF
TGTGCCAGCAGTACAGCCGGGACAGGGGGGATGTATGGCTACACCTTC
>NA|TRBJ1-1|TRBV14|NA
CASSQAPGVGTEAFF
TGTGCCAGCAGCCAAGCCCCTGGCGTGGGCACTGAAGCTTTCTTT
>NA|TRBJ1-5|TRBV27|TRBD1
CASSLNRGPYSNQPQHF
TGTGCCAGCAGTTTAAACAGGGGGCCGTATAGCAATCAGCCCCAGCATTTT